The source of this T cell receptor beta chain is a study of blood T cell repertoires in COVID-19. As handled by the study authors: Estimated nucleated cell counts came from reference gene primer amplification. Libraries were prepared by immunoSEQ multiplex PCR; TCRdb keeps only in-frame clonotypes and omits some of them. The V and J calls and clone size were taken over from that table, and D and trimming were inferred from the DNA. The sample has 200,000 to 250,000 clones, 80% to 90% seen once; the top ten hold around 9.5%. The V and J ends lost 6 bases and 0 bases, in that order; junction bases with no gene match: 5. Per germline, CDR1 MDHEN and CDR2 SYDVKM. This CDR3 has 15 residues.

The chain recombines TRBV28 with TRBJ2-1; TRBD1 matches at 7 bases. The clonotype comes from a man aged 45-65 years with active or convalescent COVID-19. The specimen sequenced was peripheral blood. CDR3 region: CASRIQGNSYNEQFF. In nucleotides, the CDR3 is TGTGCCAGCAGAATACAGGGGAACTCCTACAATGAGCAGTTCTTC.